This T cell receptor (beta chain) was identified during a study of blood T cell repertoires in COVID-19. Study information: The samples span acute and convalescent COVID-19 from the United States, Italy and Spain. Sources were T cells, B-cell-depleted T cells, or PBMCs; the material itself was cDNA or gDNA.

The CDR3 is 13 amino acids. V lost 2 bases and J lost 7, with 12 bases in between. The V gene's germline CDR1 is SGHTS and CDR2 YDEGEE. Original methodology: The assay estimated nucleated cells by amplifying reference gene primers. Sequenced by immunoSEQ multiplex PCR; TCRdb stores in-frame clones only, minus some. The DNA was the basis for D and trimming; V, J and clone size are from that table. The profile shows around 110,000 clones, around three quarters of them singletons. This clone was detected once. The sequence derives from a man aged 60-69 years with active or convalescent COVID-19. Sequenced input: peripheral blood. The V gene is TRBV5-8, the J gene TRBJ1-2; maybe TRBD1 (5 bases). The DNA for the CDR3 is TGTGCCAGCAGCTTCGGCAGGGCGGCTGGCTACACCTTC. Translation gives CASSFGRAAGYTF.